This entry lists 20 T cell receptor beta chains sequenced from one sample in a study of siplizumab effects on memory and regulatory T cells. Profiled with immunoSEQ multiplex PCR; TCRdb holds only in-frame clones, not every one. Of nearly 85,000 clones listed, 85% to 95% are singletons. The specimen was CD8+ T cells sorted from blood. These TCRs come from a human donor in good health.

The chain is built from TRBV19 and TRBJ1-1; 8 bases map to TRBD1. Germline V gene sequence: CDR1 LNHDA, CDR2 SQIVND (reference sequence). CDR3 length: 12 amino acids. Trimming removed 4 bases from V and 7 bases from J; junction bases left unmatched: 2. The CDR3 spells CASSNRGSEAFF. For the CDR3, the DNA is TGTGCCAGTAGTAACAGGGGGAGTGAAGCTTTCTTT.

The CDR3 reads CASKPQGNQETQYF. CDR3 DNA: TGTGCCAGTAAGCCACAGGGAAATCAAGAGACCCAGTACTTC. The V gene is TRBV27, the J gene TRBJ2-5; tentative D call: TRBD1 (6 bases). CDR3 length: 14 amino acids. V lost 9 bases and J lost 2, with 16 bases in between. Germline CDR1 reads MNHEY; CDR2 reads SMNVEV (reference sequence).

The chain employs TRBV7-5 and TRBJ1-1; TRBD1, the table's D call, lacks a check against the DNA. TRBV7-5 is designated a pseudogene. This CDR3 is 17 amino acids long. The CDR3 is CARSLFAGTGEDTEAFF. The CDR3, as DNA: TGTGCCAGAAGCTTATTCGCCGGGACAGGGGAGGACACTGAAGCTTTCTTT.

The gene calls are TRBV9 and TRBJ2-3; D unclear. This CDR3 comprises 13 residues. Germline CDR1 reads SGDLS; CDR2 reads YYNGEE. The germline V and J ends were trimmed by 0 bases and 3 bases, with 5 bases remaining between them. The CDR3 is CASSVVATDTQYF. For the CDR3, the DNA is TGTGCCAGCAGCGTAGTGGCGACAGATACGCAGTATTTT.

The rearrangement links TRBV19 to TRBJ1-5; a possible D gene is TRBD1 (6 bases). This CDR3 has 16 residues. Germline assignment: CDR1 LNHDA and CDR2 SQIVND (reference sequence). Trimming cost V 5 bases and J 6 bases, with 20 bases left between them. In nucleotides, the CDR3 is TGTGCCAGTAGTCCCCTTGGGGGGCGAGGGTCTCAGCCCCAGCATTTT. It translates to CASSPLGGRGSQPQHF. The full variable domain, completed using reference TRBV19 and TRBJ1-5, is DGGITQSPKYLFRKEGQNVTLSCEQNLNHDAMYWYRQDPGQGLRLIYYSQIVNDFQKGDIAEGYSVSREKKESFPLTVTSAQKNPTAFYLCASSPLGGRGSQPQHFGDGTRLSIL.

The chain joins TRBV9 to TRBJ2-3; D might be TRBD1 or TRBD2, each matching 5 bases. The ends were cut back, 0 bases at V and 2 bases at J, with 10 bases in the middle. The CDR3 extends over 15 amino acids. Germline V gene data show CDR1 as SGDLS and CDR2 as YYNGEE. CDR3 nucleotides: TGTGCCAGCAGCGTAGCTGGGACGGACACAGATACGCAGTATTTT. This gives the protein CASSVAGTDTDTQYF.

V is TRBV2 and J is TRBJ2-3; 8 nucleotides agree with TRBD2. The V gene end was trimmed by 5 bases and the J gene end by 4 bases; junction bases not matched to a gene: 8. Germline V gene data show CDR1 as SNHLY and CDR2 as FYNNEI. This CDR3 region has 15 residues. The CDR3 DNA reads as TGTGCCAGCAGTACAAGCGGGAGTGGGCCAGATACGCAGTATTTT. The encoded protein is CASSTSGSGPDTQYF.

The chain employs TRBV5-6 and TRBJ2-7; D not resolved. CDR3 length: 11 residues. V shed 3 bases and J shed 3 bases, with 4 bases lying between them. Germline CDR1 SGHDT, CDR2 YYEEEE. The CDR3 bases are TGTGCCAGCAGCTCTGGCTACGAGCAGTACTTC. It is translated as CASSSGYEQYF.

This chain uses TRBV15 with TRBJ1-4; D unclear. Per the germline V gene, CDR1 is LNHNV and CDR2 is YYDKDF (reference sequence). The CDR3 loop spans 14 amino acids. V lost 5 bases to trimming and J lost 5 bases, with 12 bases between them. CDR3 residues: CATSPGSRNEKLFF. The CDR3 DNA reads TGTGCCACCAGCCCCGGCAGTCGCAATGAAAAACTGTTTTTT.

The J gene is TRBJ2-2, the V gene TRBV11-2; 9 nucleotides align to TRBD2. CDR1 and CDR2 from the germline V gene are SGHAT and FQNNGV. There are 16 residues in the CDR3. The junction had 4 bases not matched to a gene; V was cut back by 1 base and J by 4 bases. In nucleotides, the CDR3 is TGTGCCAGCAGCTTAGTGGGGACTAGCTTCACCGGGGAGCTGTTTTTT. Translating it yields CASSLVGTSFTGELFF.

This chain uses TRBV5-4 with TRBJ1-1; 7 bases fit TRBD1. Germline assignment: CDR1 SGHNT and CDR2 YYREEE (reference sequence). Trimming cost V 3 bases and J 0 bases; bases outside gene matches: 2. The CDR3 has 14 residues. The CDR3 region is CASSSTGLNTEAFF. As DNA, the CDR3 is TGTGCCAGCAGCTCGACAGGGTTGAACACTGAAGCTTTCTTT.

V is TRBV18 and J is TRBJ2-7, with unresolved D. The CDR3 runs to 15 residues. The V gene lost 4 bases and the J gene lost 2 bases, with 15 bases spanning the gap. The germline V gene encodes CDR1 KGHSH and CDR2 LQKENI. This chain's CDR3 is CASSHLMGPTYEQYF. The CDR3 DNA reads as TGTGCCAGCTCACACCTCATGGGCCCTACCTACGAGCAGTACTTC. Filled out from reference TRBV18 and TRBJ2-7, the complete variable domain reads NAGVMQNPRHLVRRRGQEARLRCSPMKGHSHVYWYRQLPEEGLKFMVYLQKENIIDESGMPKERFSAEFPKEGPSILRIQQVVRGDSAAYFCASSHLMGPTYEQYFGPGTRLTVT.

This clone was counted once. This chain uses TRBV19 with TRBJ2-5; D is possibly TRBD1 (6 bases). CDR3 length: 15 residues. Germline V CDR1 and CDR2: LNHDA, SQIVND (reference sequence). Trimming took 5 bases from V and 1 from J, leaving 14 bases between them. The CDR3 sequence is CASSWAGDPQETQYF. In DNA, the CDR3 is TGTGCCAGTAGTTGGGCAGGGGACCCCCAAGAGACCCAGTACTTC. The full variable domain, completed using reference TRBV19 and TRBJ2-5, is DGGITQSPKYLFRKEGQNVTLSCEQNLNHDAMYWYRQDPGQGLRLIYYSQIVNDFQKGDIAEGYSVSREKKESFPLTVTSAQKNPTAFYLCASSWAGDPQETQYFGPGTRLLVL.

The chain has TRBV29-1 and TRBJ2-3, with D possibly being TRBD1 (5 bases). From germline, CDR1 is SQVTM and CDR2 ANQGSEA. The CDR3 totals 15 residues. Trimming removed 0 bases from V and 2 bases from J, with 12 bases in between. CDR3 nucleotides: TGCAGCGTTGAAGAGTTTCACAGGAACACAGATACGCAGTATTTT. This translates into CSVEEFHRNTDTQYF.

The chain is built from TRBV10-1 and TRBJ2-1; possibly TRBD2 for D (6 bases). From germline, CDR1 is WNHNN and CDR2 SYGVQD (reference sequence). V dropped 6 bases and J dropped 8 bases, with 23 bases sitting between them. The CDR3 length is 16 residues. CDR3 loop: CASSPITGTFADEQFF. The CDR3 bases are TGCGCCAGCAGCCCGATCACCGGGACTTTCGCCGATGAGCAGTTCTTC.

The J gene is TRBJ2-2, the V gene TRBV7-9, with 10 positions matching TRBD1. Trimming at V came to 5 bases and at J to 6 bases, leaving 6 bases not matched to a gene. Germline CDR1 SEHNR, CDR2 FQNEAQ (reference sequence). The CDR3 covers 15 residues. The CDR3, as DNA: TGTGCCAGCAGCGTCCCGGGACAGGGGTCCGGGGAGCTGTTTTTT. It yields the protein CASSVPGQGSGELFF. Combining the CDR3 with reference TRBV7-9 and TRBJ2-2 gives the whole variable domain DTGVSQNPRHKITKRGQNVTFRCDPISEHNRLYWYRQTLGQGPEFLTYFQNEAQLEKSRLLSDRFSAERPKGSFSTLEIQRTEQGDSAMYLCASSVPGQGSGELFFGEGSRLTVL.

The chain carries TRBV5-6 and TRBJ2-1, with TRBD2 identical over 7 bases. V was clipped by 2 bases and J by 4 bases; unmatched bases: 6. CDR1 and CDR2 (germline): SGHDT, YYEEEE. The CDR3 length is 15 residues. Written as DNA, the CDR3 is TGTGCCAGCAGCTTTGGGGATAGCGGGTACAATGAGCAGTTCTTC. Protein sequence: CASSFGDSGYNEQFF.

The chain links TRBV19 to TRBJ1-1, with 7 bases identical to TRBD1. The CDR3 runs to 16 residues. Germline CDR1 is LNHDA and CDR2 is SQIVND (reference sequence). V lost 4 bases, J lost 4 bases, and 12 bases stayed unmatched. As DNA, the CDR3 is TGTGCCAGTAGTACGAGGGGGCTTCGGGTGTTCACTGAAGCTTTCTTT. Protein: CASSTRGLRVFTEAFF. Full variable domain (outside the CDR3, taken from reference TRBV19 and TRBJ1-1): DGGITQSPKYLFRKEGQNVTLSCEQNLNHDAMYWYRQDPGQGLRLIYYSQIVNDFQKGDIAEGYSVSREKKESFPLTVTSAQKNPTAFYLCASSTRGLRVFTEAFFGQGTRLTVV.

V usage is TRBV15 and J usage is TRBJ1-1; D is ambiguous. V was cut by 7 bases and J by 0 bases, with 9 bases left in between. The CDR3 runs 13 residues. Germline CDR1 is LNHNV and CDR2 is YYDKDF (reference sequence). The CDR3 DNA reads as TGTGCCACCAACGACAAGTTGAACACTGAAGCTTTCTTT. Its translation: CATNDKLNTEAFF.

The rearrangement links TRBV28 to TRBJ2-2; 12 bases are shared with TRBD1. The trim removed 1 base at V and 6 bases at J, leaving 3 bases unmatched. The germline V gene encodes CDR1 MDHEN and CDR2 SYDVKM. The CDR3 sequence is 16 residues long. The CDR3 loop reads CASSLLGQGAAGELFF. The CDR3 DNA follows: TGTGCCAGCAGTTTATTGGGACAGGGGGCTGCCGGGGAGCTGTTTTTT.